The rows below give T cell receptor beta chains drawn from one sample of a study of OX40 agonist ivuxolimab in advanced cancers. Libraries were prepared by immunoSEQ multiplex PCR; TCRdb keeps only in-frame clonotypes and omits some of them. The data contain about 95,000 clones, roughly 87% of them singletons. The source material was CD4+ or CD8+ T cells sorted from blood, sampled in a trial of the OX40 agonist ivuxolimab. The receptors shown here come from an adult with an advanced solid tumor such as melanoma, head and neck, liver or kidney cancer. Both conserved end residues are part of each CDR3. D genes are given only for firm matches. A clone size is listed for some rows: how often the clone was seen (once, few, many), or a class if it is expanded.

v_gene: TRBV25-1; abundance: -; d_gene: -; j_gene: TRBJ2-5; CDR3aa: CASRGPDSQETQYF; CDR3nt: TGTGCCAGCAGGGGCCCCGACAGCCAAGAGACCCAGTACTTC
v_gene: TRBV7-9; abundance: -; d_gene: -; j_gene: TRBJ1-1; CDR3aa: CASSPSDGGTEAFF; CDR3nt: TGTGCCAGCAGCCCCTCTGATGGGGGCACTGAAGCTTTCTTT
v_gene: TRBV27; abundance: -; d_gene: TRBD2; j_gene: TRBJ2-7; CDR3aa: CASKPGLAGGEQYF; CDR3nt: TGTGCCAGTAAACCGGGACTAGCGGGAGGCGAGCAGTACTTC
v_gene: TRBV7-2; abundance: -; d_gene: TRBD2; j_gene: TRBJ2-5; CDR3aa: CASSPTSGDQETQYF; CDR3nt: TGTGCCAGCAGCCCGACTAGCGGGGACCAAGAGACCCAGTACTTC
v_gene: TRBV7-2; abundance: -; d_gene: -; j_gene: TRBJ2-7; CDR3aa: CASSLAGSYEQYF; CDR3nt: TGTGCCAGCAGCTTAGCAGGGAGCTACGAGCAGTACTTC
v_gene: TRBV6-1; abundance: -; d_gene: -; j_gene: TRBJ1-1; CDR3aa: CASSEGAKETEAFF; CDR3nt: TGTGCCAGCAGTGAAGGGGCAAAGGAGACTGAAGCTTTCTTT
v_gene: TRBV27; abundance: -; d_gene: -; j_gene: TRBJ1-1; CDR3aa: CASSYGMNTEAFF; CDR3nt: TGTGCCAGCAGTTATGGGATGAACACTGAAGCTTTCTTT
v_gene: TRBV5-4; abundance: once; d_gene: -; j_gene: TRBJ2-5; CDR3aa: CASSPGGGDQETQYF; CDR3nt: TGTGCCAGCAGCCCTGGAGGGGGGGACCAAGAGACCCAGTACTTC
v_gene: TRBV6-5; abundance: once; d_gene: TRBD1; j_gene: TRBJ2-7; CDR3aa: CASSYERQGAYEQYF; CDR3nt: TGTGCCAGCAGTTACGAACGACAGGGGGCCTACGAGCAGTACTTC
v_gene: TRBV6-1; abundance: -; d_gene: -; j_gene: TRBJ2-7; CDR3aa: CASSRAGSIPYEQYF; CDR3nt: TGTGCCAGCAGCCGCGCCGGGAGCATCCCCTACGAGCAGTACTTC
v_gene: TRBV30; abundance: -; d_gene: -; j_gene: TRBJ1-2; CDR3aa: CAWSPHQGNYGYTF; CDR3nt: TGTGCCTGGAGTCCGCACCAGGGGAACTATGGCTACACCTTC
v_gene: TRBV10-3; abundance: -; d_gene: -; j_gene: TRBJ1-4; CDR3aa: CAISRTVEGDEKLFF; CDR3nt: TGTGCCATCAGTCGGACTGTTGAAGGGGATGAAAAACTGTTTTTT
v_gene: TRBV7-3; abundance: -; d_gene: TRBD1; j_gene: TRBJ1-2; CDR3aa: CASSLGGTGFYGYTF; CDR3nt: TGTGCCAGCAGCTTAGGCGGGACAGGTTTCTATGGCTACACCTTC
v_gene: TRBV7-6; abundance: -; d_gene: TRBD1; j_gene: TRBJ2-7; CDR3aa: CASSLVDRSYEQYF; CDR3nt: TGTGCCAGCAGCTTAGTGGACAGGTCCTACGAGCAGTACTTC
v_gene: TRBV4-2; abundance: -; d_gene: -; j_gene: TRBJ2-7; CDR3aa: CASSQDFKNSYEQYF; CDR3nt: TGTGCCAGCAGCCAAGATTTTAAAAACTCCTACGAGCAGTACTTC
v_gene: TRBV19; abundance: once; d_gene: -; j_gene: TRBJ1-1; CDR3aa: CATSLTGGRAEAFF; CDR3nt: TGTGCCACCTCACTCACGGGGGGGAGAGCTGAAGCTTTCTTT
v_gene: TRBV5-1; abundance: -; d_gene: -; j_gene: TRBJ1-4; CDR3aa: CASSLGEKLFF; CDR3nt: TGCGCCAGCAGCTTGGGTGAAAAACTGTTTTTT
v_gene: TRBV21-1; abundance: few; d_gene: -; j_gene: TRBJ1-2; CDR3aa: CASSSLDHPLAF; CDR3nt: TGTGCCAGCAGCTCCCTGGACCACCCTCTCGCCTTC
v_gene: TRBV6-6; abundance: -; d_gene: -; j_gene: TRBJ1-3; CDR3aa: CASSLNRGAYGNTIYF; CDR3nt: TGTGCCAGCAGTCTCAATCGGGGGGCGTACGGAAACACCATATATTTT
v_gene: TRBV5-6; abundance: -; d_gene: -; j_gene: TRBJ2-1; CDR3aa: CASSSLGTSSYNEQFF; CDR3nt: TGTGCCAGCAGCTCCTTGGGAACTAGCTCCTACAATGAGCAGTTCTTC
v_gene: TRBV7-2; abundance: once; d_gene: -; j_gene: TRBJ2-1; CDR3aa: CASSLGGTYNEQFF; CDR3nt: TGTGCCAGCAGCTTAGGGGGCACCTACAATGAGCAGTTCTTC
v_gene: TRBV6-1; abundance: -; d_gene: -; j_gene: TRBJ2-7; CDR3aa: CASSGYRVWGYEQYF; CDR3nt: TGTGCCAGCAGTGGATACAGGGTGTGGGGCTACGAGCAGTACTTC
v_gene: TRBV7-7; abundance: few; d_gene: -; j_gene: TRBJ2-2; CDR3aa: CASSLGTAGELFF; CDR3nt: TGTGCTAGCAGCTTAGGGACCGCCGGGGAGCTGTTTTTT
v_gene: TRBV9; abundance: -; d_gene: -; j_gene: TRBJ2-1; CDR3aa: CASSGGVTYNEQFF; CDR3nt: TGTGCCAGCAGCGGCGGGGTGACCTACAATGAGCAGTTCTTC
v_gene: TRBV7-9; abundance: once; d_gene: TRBD1; j_gene: TRBJ1-2; CDR3aa: CASSVRQGGFYGYTF; CDR3nt: TGTGCCAGCAGCGTTAGACAGGGAGGCTTCTATGGCTACACCTTC
v_gene: TRBV6-4; abundance: -; d_gene: -; j_gene: TRBJ1-5; CDR3aa: CASSEDPLIIVSCQPQHF; CDR3nt: TGTGCCAGCAGTGAAGATCCCCTTATAATAGTAAGTTGTCAGCCCCAGCATTTT
v_gene: TRBV28; abundance: -; d_gene: TRBD2; j_gene: TRBJ2-3; CDR3aa: CASRPGTSGRSSHHTQYF; CDR3nt: TGTGCCAGCAGGCCGGGGACTAGCGGGAGGTCTTCCCACCATACGCAGTATTTT
v_gene: TRBV27; abundance: -; d_gene: TRBD2; j_gene: TRBJ2-7; CDR3aa: CASSSRGAYEQYF; CDR3nt: TGTGCCAGCAGTTCCCGGGGGGCCTACGAGCAGTACTTC
v_gene: TRBV7-2; abundance: -; d_gene: -; j_gene: TRBJ1-1; CDR3aa: CASSLGGGYTEAFF; CDR3nt: TGTGCCAGCAGCTTAGGGGGCGGTTACACTGAAGCTTTCTTT
v_gene: TRBV19; abundance: -; d_gene: -; j_gene: TRBJ1-5; CDR3aa: CASSISYSNQPQHF; CDR3nt: TGTGCCAGTAGTATTTCCTATAGCAATCAGCCCCAGCATTTT
v_gene: TRBV28; abundance: -; d_gene: -; j_gene: TRBJ1-1; CDR3aa: CATLGAVNTEAFF; CDR3nt: TGTGCCACCCTGGGGGCTGTGAACACTGAAGCTTTCTTT
v_gene: TRBV28; abundance: -; d_gene: -; j_gene: TRBJ1-2; CDR3aa: CASSFAQGGLARVYGYTF; CDR3nt: TGTGCCAGCAGTTTCGCCCAGGGTGGACTCGCTCGGGTCTATGGCTACACCTTC
v_gene: TRBV10-3; abundance: -; d_gene: -; j_gene: TRBJ2-4; CDR3aa: CAISSQESQNIQYF; CDR3nt: TGTGCCATCAGCTCACAGGAATCCCAAAACATTCAGTACTTC
v_gene: TRBV15; abundance: -; d_gene: -; j_gene: TRBJ1-2; CDR3aa: CATSRDPGATDGYTF; CDR3nt: TGTGCCACCAGCAGAGATCCGGGGGCGACTGATGGCTACACCTTC
v_gene: TRBV10-3; abundance: -; d_gene: -; j_gene: TRBJ2-5; CDR3aa: CAIRGPGETQYF; CDR3nt: TGTGCCATTAGAGGGCCTGGGGAGACCCAGTACTTC
v_gene: TRBV6-1; abundance: -; d_gene: TRBD2; j_gene: TRBJ2-1; CDR3aa: CASMPTSESYNEQFF; CDR3nt: TGTGCCAGCATGCCGACTAGCGAGTCCTACAATGAGCAGTTCTTC
v_gene: TRBV27; abundance: once; d_gene: TRBD1; j_gene: TRBJ2-7; CDR3aa: CASRSPGTGEYEQYF; CDR3nt: TGTGCCAGCAGAAGTCCCGGGACAGGGGAATACGAGCAGTACTTC
v_gene: TRBV9; abundance: -; d_gene: -; j_gene: TRBJ2-7; CDR3aa: CASSVGLRAEQYF; CDR3nt: TGTGCCAGCAGCGTAGGTTTGCGGGCCGAGCAGTACTTC
v_gene: TRBV7-8; abundance: -; d_gene: TRBD1; j_gene: TRBJ1-5; CDR3aa: CASSLDGLETGSNQPQHF; CDR3nt: TGTGCCAGCAGCTTAGATGGCTTAGAGACAGGGAGTAATCAGCCCCAGCATTTT
v_gene: TRBV7-7; abundance: -; d_gene: -; j_gene: TRBJ2-5; CDR3aa: CASSSGLWLETQYF; CDR3nt: TGTGCTAGCAGCTCCGGGCTATGGTTAGAGACCCAGTACTTC
v_gene: TRBV18; abundance: -; d_gene: -; j_gene: TRBJ2-2; CDR3aa: CASSRDGDTGELFF; CDR3nt: TGTGCCAGCTCCCGGGACGGGGACACCGGGGAGCTGTTTTTT
v_gene: TRBV9; abundance: -; d_gene: -; j_gene: TRBJ2-2; CDR3aa: CASSVVVGPGELFF; CDR3nt: TGTGCCAGCAGCGTAGTGGTGGGCCCCGGGGAGCTGTTTTTT
v_gene: TRBV28; abundance: -; d_gene: -; j_gene: TRBJ1-5; CDR3aa: CASSPGGVGRQPQHF; CDR3nt: TGTGCCAGCAGTCCCGGAGGAGTTGGGCGTCAGCCCCAGCATTTT
v_gene: TRBV21-1; abundance: -; d_gene: -; j_gene: TRBJ1-2; CDR3aa: CASSKVIADSPRRYYGYTF; CDR3nt: TGTGCCAGCAGCAAAGTAATTGCGGACAGCCCTAGAAGATACTATGGCTACACCTTC
v_gene: TRBV30; abundance: -; d_gene: TRBD1; j_gene: TRBJ1-1; CDR3aa: CAAATGATEAFF; CDR3nt: TGTGCCGCCGCAACAGGGGCGACTGAAGCTTTCTTT
v_gene: TRBV6-5; abundance: -; d_gene: -; j_gene: TRBJ1-2; CDR3aa: CASSAQLGYGYTF; CDR3nt: TGTGCCAGCAGTGCCCAGCTCGGCTATGGCTACACCTTC
v_gene: TRBV11-2; abundance: -; d_gene: -; j_gene: TRBJ1-1; CDR3aa: CASSQSTRSNLEAFF; CDR3nt: TGTGCCAGCAGCCAAAGCACGAGAAGTAACCTTGAAGCTTTCTTT
v_gene: TRBV11-3; abundance: -; d_gene: TRBD1; j_gene: TRBJ2-7; CDR3aa: CASSPGGTGSYEQYF; CDR3nt: TGTGCCAGCAGCCCTGGAGGGACAGGCTCCTACGAGCAGTACTTC
v_gene: TRBV25-1; abundance: -; d_gene: -; j_gene: TRBJ2-5; CDR3aa: CASSYRVGETQYF; CDR3nt: TGTGCCAGCAGTTACAGGGTCGGAGAGACCCAGTACTTC
v_gene: TRBV18; abundance: -; d_gene: -; j_gene: TRBJ2-2; CDR3aa: CASSPVVTGELFF; CDR3nt: TGTGCCAGCTCACCCGTCGTCACCGGGGAGCTGTTTTTT
v_gene: TRBV19; abundance: -; d_gene: TRBD2; j_gene: TRBJ2-3; CDR3aa: CASKSTSGRAGDTQYF; CDR3nt: TGTGCCAGTAAAAGTACTAGCGGGAGGGCCGGGGATACGCAGTATTTT
v_gene: TRBV7-8; abundance: -; d_gene: TRBD1; j_gene: TRBJ2-2; CDR3aa: CASGQAYTGELFF; CDR3nt: TGTGCCAGCGGACAGGCTTACACCGGGGAGCTGTTTTTT
v_gene: TRBV18; abundance: -; d_gene: TRBD1; j_gene: TRBJ1-5; CDR3aa: CASSPGQGHQPQHF; CDR3nt: TGTGCCAGCTCACCGGGACAGGGACATCAGCCCCAGCATTTT
v_gene: TRBV29-1; abundance: -; d_gene: TRBD2; j_gene: TRBJ2-5; CDR3aa: CSALLAAQYF; CDR3nt: TGCAGCGCCCTACTAGCGGCCCAGTACTTC